A selection of T cell receptor beta chains follows, all from one sample in a study of beta chain features in type 1 diabetes. Generated by immunoSEQ multiplex PCR, the TCRdb table keeps only in-frame clones and is missing some. This table has 250,000 or so clones, roughly 70% appearing once. The specimen was naive CD4+ T cells from blood. These receptors all stem from a man under 40 in good health. CDR3s include the opening cysteine and the closing phenylalanine or tryptophan. D genes are given only for firm matches. Size tells how often a clone was seen (once, few, many) or the class of an expanded clone, and some rows leave it out.

CDR3nt	CDR3aa	v_gene	abundance	j_gene	d_gene
TGTGCCTGGAGTTTAGGGCAGAACACTGAAGCTTTCTTT	CAWSLGQNTEAFF	TRBV30	.	TRBJ1-1	.
TGTGCCTGGAGTTTAGAGACCCAGTACTTC	CAWSLETQYF	TRBV30	once	TRBJ2-5	.
TGCGCCAGCAGCCAAGGACCGGACAGGGATTACAATGAGCAGTTCTTC	CASSQGPDRDYNEQFF	TRBV4-1	.	TRBJ2-1	TRBD1
TGTGCCACCCTCAGCCAGGCCTACTCTGGGGCCAACGTCCTGACTTTC	CATLSQAYSGANVLTF	TRBV28	.	TRBJ2-6	.
TGCAGCGTTTCCAGGGGGAACACTGAAGCTTTCTTT	CSVSRGNTEAFF	TRBV29-1	.	TRBJ1-1	.
TGTGCCTGGAGTGTACTTCGGAGCGGGGAGCTGTTTTTT	CAWSVLRSGELFF	TRBV30	.	TRBJ2-2	.
TGCGCCAGCAGTTCAGTCCTAAGAGGGGAGACCCAGTACTTC	CASSSVLRGETQYF	TRBV4-1	.	TRBJ2-5	.
TGTGCCAGCAGCCAAGATTACAGGGGGACCGGTGAGCAGTTCTTC	CASSQDYRGTGEQFF	TRBV14	.	TRBJ2-1	TRBD1
TGCGCCAGCAGCCAAGCGGACGGAGGCGAGCAGTACTTC	CASSQADGGEQYF	TRBV4-3	once	TRBJ2-7	.
TGTGCCAGCAGCTTAGGGCAGCGGGGGTCTAAAAACATTCAGTACTTC	CASSLGQRGSKNIQYF	TRBV7-2	few	TRBJ2-4	TRBD2
TGTGCCTGGAGTGTAACCGTAGGGAATCAGCCCCAGCATTTT	CAWSVTVGNQPQHF	TRBV30	.	TRBJ1-5	.